A selection of T cell receptor beta chains follows, all from one sample in a study of shared clonotypes between healthy human individuals. TCRdb's copy holds only in-frame clones and misses some; the assay was immunoSEQ multiplex PCR. The sample consists of about 700,000 clones, about 91% of them appearing once. Sequencing was carried out using naive CD8+ T cells sorted from blood. These receptors were collected from a man aged 25-40 years in good health. CDR3s leave out the opening cysteine and the closing phenylalanine or tryptophan. Fields, in order: CDR3 length, V gene, CDR3 protein.

cdr3_length: 11
v_call: TRBV29-1
cdr3_aa: SVRTKSYNEQF

cdr3_length: 14
v_call: TRBV6-1
cdr3_aa: ASSESSGSSYNEQF

cdr3_length: 12
v_call: TRBV29-1
cdr3_aa: SVELSAGGAGVY

cdr3_length: 12
v_call: TRBV4-3
cdr3_aa: ASSQADYSNEQF

cdr3_length: 13
v_call: TRBV11-2
cdr3_aa: ASSLGQNSNQPQH

cdr3_length: 8
v_call: TRBV6-1
cdr3_aa: ASSVNEQY

cdr3_length: 14
v_call: TRBV9
cdr3_aa: ASSVGGGASYNEQF

cdr3_length: 13
v_call: TRBV7-8
cdr3_aa: ASSLEGSSGYEQY

cdr3_length: 12
v_call: TRBV27
cdr3_aa: ASSLSGTLYEQY

cdr3_length: 11
v_call: TRBV19
cdr3_aa: ASSIDLSSEQY

cdr3_length: 13
v_call: TRBV29-1
cdr3_aa: SVVGGADLNTEAF

cdr3_length: 10
v_call: TRBV27
cdr3_aa: ASSDPGEKLF

cdr3_length: 11
v_call: TRBV12-5
cdr3_aa: ASGAAVNTEAF

cdr3_length: 12
v_call: TRBV6-5
cdr3_aa: ASSATGRGETQY

cdr3_length: 12
v_call: TRBV29-1
cdr3_aa: SAGRVTGRNGYT

cdr3_length: 11
v_call: TRBV9
cdr3_aa: ASSPRTGSIAF

cdr3_length: 11
v_call: TRBV7-3
cdr3_aa: ASSSPLTDTQY

cdr3_length: 14
v_call: TRBV4-3
cdr3_aa: ASSQEASGRYNEQF

cdr3_length: 14
v_call: TRBV15
cdr3_aa: ATSRVNFGLHNEQF

cdr3_length: 16
v_call: TRBV18
cdr3_aa: ASSPGTTEGSSYNEQF

cdr3_length: 13
v_call: TRBV4-1
cdr3_aa: ASSLGELSGNTIY

cdr3_length: 12
v_call: TRBV4-3
cdr3_aa: ASSQDLGFYEQY

cdr3_length: 11
v_call: TRBV27
cdr3_aa: ASSFATVNEQF

cdr3_length: 14
v_call: TRBV7-6
cdr3_aa: ASSLLVDRSSYEQY

cdr3_length: 14
v_call: TRBV29-1
cdr3_aa: SVEGTSGLMYNEQF

cdr3_length: 13
v_call: TRBV6-6
cdr3_aa: ASSTGLAGAYEQY

cdr3_length: 11
v_call: TRBV7-9
cdr3_aa: ASSWRLGGELF

cdr3_length: 14
v_call: TRBV13
cdr3_aa: ASSLGGDSIAGTQY

cdr3_length: 15
v_call: TRBV9
cdr3_aa: ASSGGTSGRGQETQY

cdr3_length: 15
v_call: TRBV21-1
cdr3_aa: ASSKILRGARSGEQY

cdr3_length: 14
v_call: TRBV4-1
cdr3_aa: ASSQDPSGRLNTQY

cdr3_length: 11
v_call: TRBV29-1
cdr3_aa: SVPGPISYEQY

cdr3_length: 15
v_call: TRBV10-3
cdr3_aa: AISDGTSGRLSSEQF

cdr3_length: 12
v_call: TRBV5-1
cdr3_aa: ASSFGRTNYGYT

cdr3_length: 12
v_call: TRBV30
cdr3_aa: AWSVGSGSYEQY

cdr3_length: 16
v_call: TRBV4-1
cdr3_aa: ASSQDGSSKRSSYEQY

cdr3_length: 15
v_call: TRBV19
cdr3_aa: ASSIPPDRDVTYEQY

cdr3_length: 10
v_call: TRBV7-9
cdr3_aa: ASSPTGWGYT

cdr3_length: 12
v_call: TRBV29-1
cdr3_aa: SVAPWSDTYEQY

cdr3_length: 15
v_call: TRBV28
cdr3_aa: ASSFPTSGRSSYEQY

cdr3_length: 14
v_call: TRBV14
cdr3_aa: ASSQTPTSKNTEAF

cdr3_length: 15
v_call: TRBV11-3
cdr3_aa: ASSLDGQRRTSYEQY

cdr3_length: 12
v_call: TRBV28
cdr3_aa: ASSRSFLTDTQY

cdr3_length: 12
v_call: TRBV10-2
cdr3_aa: ASSVPGGRQPQH

cdr3_length: 13
v_call: TRBV19
cdr3_aa: ASIRAYLAKNIQY